This is a list of T cell receptor beta chains from one sample in a study of OX40 agonist ivuxolimab in advanced cancers. Profiling relied on immunoSEQ multiplex PCR, and the TCRdb table lists in-frame clones only, not all of them. The sample carries about 30,000 clones, about four fifths recorded once. The sample was CD4+ or CD8+ T cells sorted from blood, taken in a trial of the OX40 agonist ivuxolimab. These receptors all stem from an adult with an advanced solid tumor such as melanoma, head and neck, liver or kidney cancer. Both conserved end residues are part of each CDR3. A D gene is named only where the DNA matches it firmly. Rows give clone size only sometimes, using once, few, many, or a class for an expanded clone.

J gene,V gene,clone size,D gene,CDR3 protein,CDR3 DNA
TRBJ2-2,TRBV6-5,.,.,CASSYGWQGGGELFF,TGTGCCAGCAGTTACGGGTGGCAGGGGGGCGGGGAGCTGTTTTTT
TRBJ1-1,TRBV7-2,.,TRBD1,CASSTGQGSTEAFF,TGTGCCAGCAGTACGGGACAGGGGAGCACTGAAGCTTTCTTT
TRBJ1-1,TRBV7-8,.,.,CASSLPGAVNTEAFF,TGTGCCAGCAGCCTCCCCGGGGCCGTGAACACTGAAGCTTTCTTT
TRBJ2-2,TRBV7-3,.,.,CASSSHPGALSSAGENTGELFF,TGTGCCAGCAGCTCCCACCCGGGGGCACTTTCGTCTGCGGGAGAGAACACCGGGGAGCTGTTTTTT
TRBJ2-3,TRBV6-5,.,.,CASSYLPRQGDTQYF,TGTGCCAGCAGTTACCTTCCTCGCCAGGGCGATACGCAGTATTTT
TRBJ2-2,TRBV28,few,.,CASRDIANTGELFF,TGTGCCAGCCGGGACATAGCGAACACCGGGGAGCTGTTTTTT
TRBJ1-1,TRBV19,.,.,CASSMVGGGTEAFF,TGTGCCAGTAGTATGGTGGGGGGAGGCACTGAAGCTTTCTTT
TRBJ1-2,TRBV4-1,.,TRBD1,CASSQVDRGGGYTF,TGCGCCAGCAGCCAAGTGGACAGGGGAGGTGGCTACACCTTC
TRBJ2-1,TRBV5-5,few,.,CASSLPRDNEQFF,TGTGCCAGCAGCCTGCCGAGGGACAATGAGCAGTTCTTC
TRBJ2-7,TRBV13,.,TRBD2,CASTSRGRASYEQYF,TGTGCCAGCACTTCACGGGGGAGGGCGTCCTACGAGCAGTACTTC
TRBJ2-7,TRBV27,.,.,CASSFRDWDEQYF,TGTGCCAGCAGTTTTAGGGATTGGGACGAGCAGTACTTC
TRBJ2-4,TRBV6-5,.,TRBD2,CASSYSGGGSKNIQYF,TGTGCCAGCAGTTACTCGGGCGGGGGTTCCAAAAACATTCAGTACTTC
TRBJ2-4,TRBV4-1,.,TRBD2,CASSQRGGKGIQYF,TGCGCCAGCAGCCAGCGGGGGGGCAAGGGCATTCAGTACTTC
TRBJ2-1,TRBV9,.,.,CASSMRARVLRNNEQFF,TGTGCCAGCAGCATGAGGGCGAGGGTCCTCAGGAACAATGAGCAGTTCTTC
TRBJ2-2,TRBV11-2,.,.,CASRSRGRRTGELFF,TGTGCCAGCAGATCACGGGGCAGGAGGACCGGGGAGCTGTTTTTT
TRBJ1-2,TRBV4-1,.,.,CASSPRVGGGYTF,TGCGCCAGCAGCCCGAGGGTTGGAGGGGGCTACACCTTC
TRBJ2-1,TRBV4-3,.,TRBD2,CASSQDVAGGYNEQFF,TGCGCCAGCAGCCAAGATGTTGCGGGGGGATACAATGAGCAGTTCTTC
TRBJ1-1,TRBV7-6,.,TRBD1,CASSLVGGQGGTEAFF,TGTGCCAGCAGCTTAGTAGGGGGACAGGGAGGGACTGAAGCTTTCTTT
TRBJ2-2,TRBV19,.,.,CASSFKYTGELFF,TGTGCCAGTAGTTTCAAGTACACCGGGGAGCTGTTTTTT
TRBJ2-7,TRBV9,.,TRBD2,CASSVTSDYEQYF,TGTGCCAGCAGCGTAACTAGCGACTACGAGCAGTACTTC
TRBJ2-7,TRBV7-9,.,.,CASSLDSLEGRYEQYF,TGTGCCAGCAGCTTAGACTCACTAGAGGGGAGGTACGAGCAGTACTTC
TRBJ2-5,TRBV5-6,.,.,CASSFGDQETQYF,TGTGCCAGCAGCTTTGGGGATCAAGAGACCCAGTACTTC
TRBJ1-1,TRBV29-1,.,.,CSTPEEGGTEAFF,TGCAGCACACCGGAGGAGGGAGGAACTGAAGCTTTCTTT
TRBJ1-1,TRBV9,.,TRBD1,CASSPGTGDTEAFF,TGTGCCAGCAGCCCTGGGACAGGGGACACTGAAGCTTTCTTT
TRBJ2-1,TRBV20-1,.,.,CSAQANEQFF,TGCAGCGCCCAAGCGAATGAGCAGTTCTTC
TRBJ1-1,TRBV7-9,.,TRBD1,CASSEGQGVNTEAFF,TGTGCCAGCAGCGAGGGACAGGGAGTGAACACTGAAGCTTTCTTT
TRBJ2-7,TRBV4-1,.,.,CASSPPGSYEQYF,TGCGCCAGCAGCCCCCCGGGTTCCTACGAGCAGTACTTC
TRBJ2-1,TRBV7-9,.,.,CASSSDTYNEQFF,TGTGCCAGCAGCTCCGACACGTACAATGAGCAGTTCTTC
TRBJ1-5,TRBV7-8,.,.,CASSLGGVQPQHF,TGTGCCAGCAGCTTAGGCGGCGTTCAGCCCCAGCATTTT
TRBJ2-7,TRBV7-8,.,.,CASSLAALGTYEQYF,TGTGCCAGCAGCTTAGCGGCGTTGGGCACCTACGAGCAGTACTTC
TRBJ1-1,TRBV27,large,TRBD1,CASSPGTVNTEAFF,TGTGCCAGCAGTCCCGGGACAGTGAACACTGAAGCTTTCTTT
TRBJ1-6,TRBV13,.,.,CASSQGLDSPLHF,TGTGCCAGCAGCCAAGGCTTAGATTCACCCCTCCACTTT
TRBJ2-7,TRBV14,.,.,CASSHVRLYEQYF,TGTGCCAGCAGCCATGTTCGACTATACGAGCAGTACTTC
TRBJ1-3,TRBV30,.,.,CAWSTGVGNTIYF,TGTGCCTGGAGTACTGGAGTTGGAAACACCATATATTTT
TRBJ2-1,TRBV11-2,.,.,CASSRWGASYNEQFF,TGTGCCAGCAGCAGGTGGGGGGCCTCCTACAATGAGCAGTTCTTC
TRBJ2-2,TRBV7-6,once,TRBD1,CASSLLILTGGWTGELFF,TGTGCCAGCAGCCTTCTTATTTTAACAGGGGGATGGACCGGGGAGCTGTTTTTT
TRBJ2-7,TRBV4-3,.,TRBD1,CASSQGEGQGNYEQYF,TGCGCCAGCAGCCAAGGAGAGGGACAGGGGAACTACGAGCAGTACTTC
TRBJ1-4,TRBV15,.,.,CATSRDIKVLNEKLFF,TGTGCCACCAGCAGAGATATTAAGGTCCTTAATGAAAAACTGTTTTTT
TRBJ1-1,TRBV7-8,.,.,CASSPRGAPFTEAFF,TGTGCCAGCAGCCCACGGGGGGCCCCCTTCACTGAAGCTTTCTTT
TRBJ2-5,TRBV27,.,TRBD2,CASSLTSGGGETQYF,TGTGCCAGCAGCTTGACTAGCGGGGGCGGAGAGACCCAGTACTTC
TRBJ1-5,TRBV6-4,.,.,CASSEGSNQPQHF,TGTGCCAGCAGTGAGGGGTCCAATCAGCCCCAGCATTTT
TRBJ2-1,TRBV6-1,few,.,CASNDGTEYNEQFF,TGTGCCAGCAACGACGGGACGGAGTACAATGAGCAGTTCTTC
TRBJ1-4,TRBV28,.,.,CASSPRQNNEKLFF,TGTGCCAGCAGTCCCAGACAAAATAATGAAAAACTGTTTTTT
TRBJ2-3,TRBV28,.,TRBD2,CASSLHSGTSGTDTQYF,TGTGCCAGCAGTTTACACTCCGGGACTAGCGGCACAGATACGCAGTATTTT
TRBJ2-3,TRBV4-1,.,TRBD2,CASLGGGRGTDTQYF,TGCGCCAGCCTGGGGGGAGGGAGGGGCACAGATACGCAGTATTTT
TRBJ1-5,TRBV5-5,.,.,CASSFYGQFNQPQHF,TGTGCCAGCAGCTTTTATGGACAGTTCAATCAGCCCCAGCATTTT
TRBJ1-1,TRBV5-6,.,TRBD1,CASSLGQGQAFF,TGTGCCAGCAGCTTAGGACAGGGCCAAGCTTTCTTT